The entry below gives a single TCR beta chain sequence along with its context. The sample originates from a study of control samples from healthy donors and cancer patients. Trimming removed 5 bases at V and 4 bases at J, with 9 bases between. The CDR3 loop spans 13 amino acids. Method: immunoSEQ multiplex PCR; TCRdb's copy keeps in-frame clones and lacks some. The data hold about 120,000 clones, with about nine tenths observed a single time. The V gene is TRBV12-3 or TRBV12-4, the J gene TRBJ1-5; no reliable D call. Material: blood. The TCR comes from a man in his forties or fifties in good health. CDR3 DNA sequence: TGTGCCAGCAGTCCTGGCGGGAATCAGCCCCAGCATTTT. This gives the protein CASSPGGNQPQHF.